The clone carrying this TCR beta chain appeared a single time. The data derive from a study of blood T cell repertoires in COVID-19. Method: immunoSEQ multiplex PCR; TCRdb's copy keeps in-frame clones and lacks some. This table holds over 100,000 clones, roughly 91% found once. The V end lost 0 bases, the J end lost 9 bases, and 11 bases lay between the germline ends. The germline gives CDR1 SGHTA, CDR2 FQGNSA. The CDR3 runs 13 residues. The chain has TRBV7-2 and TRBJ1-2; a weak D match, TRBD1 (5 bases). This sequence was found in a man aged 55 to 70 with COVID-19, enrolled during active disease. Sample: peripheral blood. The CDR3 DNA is TGTGCCAGCAGCTTAGCTCAGGGCGACCGCTACACCTTC. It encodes CASSLAQGDRYTF.